This T cell receptor beta chain originates from a study of shared clonotypes between healthy human individuals. Some clones are missing from TCRdb's copy, which holds only in-frame ones; the method was immunoSEQ multiplex PCR. This table holds 450,000 to 550,000 clones, about four fifths found once. CDR1 is MNHNY, CDR2 SVGAGI, per germline (reference sequence). V trimming: 2 bases; J trimming: 1 base; junction bases outside the gene matches: 3. CDR3 length equals 16 residues. The chain uses TRBV6-6 and TRBJ2-2; 8 bases are shared with TRBD1. Sequencing was done on a sample of PBMCs. This TCR came from a woman in her thirties or forties in good health. Some clones in this sample may be carry-over from other donors' samples. CDR3 in amino acids: CASSYRGQGNTGELFF. The CDR3 nucleotides are TGTGCCAGCAGTTACCGAGGACAGGGGAACACCGGGGAGCTGTTTTTT.